The 5 T cell receptor beta chains below come from one sample, sequenced in a study of cytomegalovirus exposure and HLA in healthy donors. The PCR had 60 Vbeta and 13 Jbeta primers. Measured with immunoSEQ multiplex PCR; TCRdb has only the in-frame clones, and not every one. The sample has more than 130,000 clones; roughly 79% are singletons. The specimen sequenced was PBMCs. These receptors came from a male donor in good health and CMV-seronegative.

The rearrangement links TRBV7-3 to TRBJ2-1; the match to TRBD2 covers 10 bases. Germline CDR1 reads SGHTA; CDR2 reads FQGTGA. CDR3 length: 18 residues. J lost 9 bases, V lost 4 bases, and 18 bases had no gene match. As DNA, the CDR3 is TGTGCCAGCAGCTCGAACGGGCAGCGGGGGGGCCGATGGGGTGAGCAGTTCTTC. This gives the protein CASSSNGQRGGRWGEQFF.

About this clone: The junction shows a germline mismatch at one end, possibly a read error. The J gene is TRBJ1-4, the V gene TRBV5-6, with D hard to call. Germline V gene lookup returns CDR1 SGHDT and CDR2 YYEEEE. The CDR3 has 17 residues. The CDR3 loop reads CASRLAGKQRVNEKLFF. The CDR3 coding sequence is TGTGCCAGCCGCTTGGCGGGAAAGCAGCGCGTCAATGAAAAACTGTTTTTT.

J is TRBJ2-2 and V is TRBV5-1; 13 nucleotides line up with TRBD2. The V gene end was trimmed by 4 bases and the J gene end by 6 bases; junction bases not matched to a gene: 3. There are 15 residues in the CDR3. Germline CDR1 and CDR2: SGHRS and YFSETQ. DNA of the CDR3: TGCGCCAGCAGCATACTAGCGGGAGGGGCCGGGGAGCTGTTTTTT. It is translated as CASSILAGGAGELFF.

The J gene is TRBJ2-1, the V gene TRBV29-1; D possibly corresponds to TRBD2 (5 bases). Looked up from germline, CDR1 is SQVTM and CDR2 is ANQGSEA. CDR3 size: 12 residues. The CDR3 sequence is CRVKSGYNEQFF. The CDR3 DNA is TGCAGAGTAAAAAGCGGTTACAATGAGCAGTTCTTC.

The chain links TRBV9 to TRBJ2-7, with D tentatively TRBD2 (7 bases). Trimming shortened V by 4 bases and J by 7 bases, and 18 bases separated the two germline ends. Germline loops: CDR1 SGDLS, CDR2 YYNGEE. CDR3 length equals 14 residues. The chain's CDR3 is CASSPGGLAGEQYF. Here the CDR3 DNA reads TGTGCCAGCAGCCCCGGGGGGCTAGCCGGGGAGCAGTACTTC.